The present entry profiles one TCR beta chain with its context. Its antigen is undetermined. This sample stems from a study of T cell responses to AZD1222 COVID-19 vaccine. Study in general: Some second doses came at about 4 weeks and others at about 12 weeks; these were pooled. Study-level results: Baseline antibody screening turned up just a handful of seropositive AZD1222 recipients. Targeting of unmutated variant regions was reportedly seen in nearly half of spike-specific TCRs.

This table comes from immunoSEQ multiplex PCR, and its TCRdb copy is limited to in-frame clones, with some not included. This sample carries more than 95,000 clones, roughly 91% of them seen once, and the ten largest clones take roughly 7.7%. Trimming cost V 0 bases and J 0 bases, with 7 bases left between them. The germline CDR1 and CDR2 sequences are SGHRS and YFSETQ. The CDR3 loop spans 15 amino acids. The chain carries TRBV5-1 and TRBJ2-1, with D possibly TRBD1 on 6 matching bases. The sequence derives from an adult in good health. The sequenced sample was peripheral blood, obtained on day 0 of AZD1222 vaccination. The CDR3 DNA reads TGCGCCAGCAGCTTGGAAGGGGGCTCCTACAATGAGCAGTTCTTC. Translated: CASSLEGGSYNEQFF. The full variable domain, with the rest looked up from reference TRBV5-1 and TRBJ2-1, is KAGVTQTPRYLIKTRGQQVTLSCSPISGHRSVSWYQQTPGQGLQFLFEYFSETQRNKGNFPGRFSGRQFSNSRSEMNVSTLELGDSALYLCASSLEGGSYNEQFFGPGTRLTVL.